This TCR beta chain was found in a study of vaccination effects on CD4 cells after COVID-19. Study context: A few convalescent patients underwent early and late post-vaccination sampling. Cultivation was performed at around 2 million PBMC per well with 8.5 to 10 IU/ml IL-2 and 9 to 10 ug/ml peptides added.

Investigators separated out CD4+ T cells once 10 days of culture had passed. From March to December 2020, the person had a SARS-CoV-2 infection that was confirmed by PCR. All study participants received two doses of BNT162b2 or mRNA-1273 vaccine. Per the germline V gene, CDR1 is SGHTA and CDR2 is FQGNSA. Trimming shortened V by 1 base and J by 9 bases, and 10 bases separated the two germline ends. The CDR3 extends over 13 amino acids. Only in-frame clones appear in the TCRdb table, and some are missing; sequencing was by immunoSEQ multiplex PCR. The sample contains nearly 50,000 clones, around 70% of which appear only once. As regards this clone: Its antigen remains unidentified.

Sequenced here: CD4+ T cells from PBMCs cultured without peptide, sampled after COVID-19 vaccination. The chain combines TRBV7-2 with TRBJ1-5; a possible D gene is TRBD1 (5 bases). The receptor was derived from a human donor who had a prior SARS-CoV-2 infection. For the CDR3, the DNA is TGTGCCAGCAGCTTAGGACAGAGTCGGCCCCAGCATTTT. As protein: CASSLGQSRPQHF.